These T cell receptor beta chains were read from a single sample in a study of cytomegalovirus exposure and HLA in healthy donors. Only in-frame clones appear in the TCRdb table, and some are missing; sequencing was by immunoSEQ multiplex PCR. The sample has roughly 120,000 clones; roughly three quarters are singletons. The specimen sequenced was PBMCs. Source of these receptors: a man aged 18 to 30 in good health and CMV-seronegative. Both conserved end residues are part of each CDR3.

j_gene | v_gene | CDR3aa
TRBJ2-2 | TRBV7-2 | CASSLSSLGTGELFF
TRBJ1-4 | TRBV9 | CASGDRGEKLFF
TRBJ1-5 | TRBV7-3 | CASSQRSGGPQHF
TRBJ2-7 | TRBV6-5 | CASSFPAYEQYF
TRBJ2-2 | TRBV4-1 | CASSQDDRPRVNTGELFF
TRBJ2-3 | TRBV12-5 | CASGLRQGLTDTQYF
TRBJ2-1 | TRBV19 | CASSISGEQFF
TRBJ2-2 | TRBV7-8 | CASSLRWLVGELFF
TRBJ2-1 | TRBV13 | CASSTQRGGYNEQFF
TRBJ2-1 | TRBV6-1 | CASSLQVNEQFF
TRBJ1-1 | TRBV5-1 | CASSYVLGADTEAFF
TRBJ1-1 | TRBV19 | CASIGLDRVSGNTEAFF
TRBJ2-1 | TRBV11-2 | CASSLVSRAGGSNEQFF
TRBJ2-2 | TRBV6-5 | CASRRTGLNTGELFF
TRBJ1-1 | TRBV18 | CASSPSAGAREAFF
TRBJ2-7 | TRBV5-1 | CASSRPSGRATEQYF
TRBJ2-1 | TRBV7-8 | CASRREGPYNEQFF
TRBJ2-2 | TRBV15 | CATSLAAGVRYTGELFF
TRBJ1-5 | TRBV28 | CASRDLQGWQPQHF
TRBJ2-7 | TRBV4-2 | CASSQGDSSYEQYF
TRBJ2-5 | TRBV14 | CASSPTGTKQETQYF
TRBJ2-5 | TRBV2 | CASTLAGGPQETQYF
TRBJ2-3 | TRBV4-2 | CASSQESRVSTDTQYF
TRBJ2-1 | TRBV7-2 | CASSLELVVPSSYNEQFF
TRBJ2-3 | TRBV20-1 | CSALLRAQYF
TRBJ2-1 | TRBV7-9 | CASSRPSGTSGWGNNEQFF
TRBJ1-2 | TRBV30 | CAQRSGTDYGYTF
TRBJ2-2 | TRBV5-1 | CASSLEQALGELFF
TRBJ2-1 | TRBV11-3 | CASSSGWSSYNEQFF
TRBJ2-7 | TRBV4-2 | CASSPPGGAGGSYEQYF
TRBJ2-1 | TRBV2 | CASSEGLYGGEQFF
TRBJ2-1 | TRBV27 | CASSSLRLAGASYNEQFF
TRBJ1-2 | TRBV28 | CASSLTTGYGYTF
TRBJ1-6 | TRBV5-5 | CASTLYLLTPLHF
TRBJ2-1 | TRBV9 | CASSPRGKLAGGEQFF
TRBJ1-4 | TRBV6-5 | CASSADNVGEKLFF
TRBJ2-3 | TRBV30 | CAFSGRSTDTQYF
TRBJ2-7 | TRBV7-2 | CASSFRSGRNYEQYF
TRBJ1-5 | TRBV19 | CASSIMKTAFNQPQHF
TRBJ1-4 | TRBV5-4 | CASSRDRTNEKLFF
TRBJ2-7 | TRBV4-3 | CASSQEAYLAGSSYEQYF
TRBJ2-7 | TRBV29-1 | CSVAGTSSYEQYF
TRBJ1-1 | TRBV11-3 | CASSSTGFTEAFF
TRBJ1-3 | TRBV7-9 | CSSSLSGGPSGNTIYF
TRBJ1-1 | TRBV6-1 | CAVLKGAFGTEAFF
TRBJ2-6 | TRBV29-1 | CSVGTGRGANVLTF
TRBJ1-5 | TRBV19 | CASSITGQGRNQPQHF
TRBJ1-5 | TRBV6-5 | CASRKQVNQPQHF
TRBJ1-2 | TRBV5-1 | CASSLGQGFYGYTF
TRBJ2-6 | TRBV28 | CASSTLLSSGANVLTF
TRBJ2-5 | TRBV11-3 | CASSLGLSSGIQETQYF
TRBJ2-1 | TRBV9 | CASSLLDYNEQFF
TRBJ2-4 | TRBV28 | CASSYRAGKNIQYF
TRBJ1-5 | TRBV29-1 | CSGRAFWTGGNNQPQHF
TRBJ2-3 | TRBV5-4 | CASSLADSADTQYF